Each of the 23 T cell receptor beta chains below was sequenced from the same sample in a study of cytomegalovirus exposure and HLA in healthy donors. PCR amplification relied on 60 Vbeta primers (plus 13 Jbeta primers). Profiled with immunoSEQ multiplex PCR; TCRdb holds only in-frame clones, not every one. The top ten clones hold less than 9% of a sample with over 150,000 clones, about 80% of them seen once. Input material: PBMCs. These receptors came from a man aged 30-40 years in good health and CMV-seropositive.

This clone was counted only a few times. The conserved closing phenylalanine or tryptophan is absent in this CDR3, likely reflecting a read error. The DNA is left out, because the CDR3 cannot be placed on it with certainty; the CDR3 is given as TCRdb lists it. The chain couples TRBV5-6 to TRBJ1-2; the tabulated D call, TRBD1, remains unverified against the DNA. The length of the CDR3 is 12 amino acids, counting both ends. Germline V gene lookup returns CDR1 SGHDT and CDR2 YYEEEE. Here the CDR3 reads CASSLYKGDIEP.

The chain uses TRBV5-3 and TRBJ2-5; the match to TRBD2 covers 13 bases. TRBV5-3 falls under the ORF class, with uncertain function. The V gene end was trimmed by 3 bases and the J gene end by 4 bases; junction bases not matched to a gene: 6. The CDR3 covers 16 residues. CDR3 nucleotide sequence: TGTGCCAGAAGCTCGTGGACTAGCGGGGGACCAGAGACCCAGTACTTC. Its translation is CARSSWTSGGPETQYF.

This chain connects TRBV9 to TRBJ2-7, with a weak D call TRBD1 (6 bases). Trimming shortened V by 4 bases and J by 8 bases, and 10 bases separated the two germline ends. CDR1 and CDR2 (germline): SGDLS, YYNGEE. CDR3 length: 11 residues. In DNA, the CDR3 is TGTGCCAGCAGCTTAACAGGGAAGCAGTACTTC. Translating it yields CASSLTGKQYF.

This clone was detected once. The gene calls are TRBV9 and TRBJ2-7; 11 bases map to TRBD2. There are 14 residues in the CDR3. CDR1 and CDR2 from the germline V gene are SGDLS and YYNGEE. The V segment lost 2 bases and the J segment 3 bases; nucleotides outside the gene matches: 1. CDR3 protein: CASSVTSGGYEQYF. In DNA, the CDR3 is TGTGCCAGCAGCGTCACTAGCGGGGGCTACGAGCAGTACTTC.

J is TRBJ1-5 and V is TRBV28, with 7 nucleotides matching TRBD1. CDR1 is MDHEN, CDR2 SYDVKM, per germline. CDR3 length: 16 amino acids. V lost 7 bases and J lost 3; bases outside the gene matches: 12. In DNA form, the CDR3 reads TGTGCCAGCACCCCCGGCGGGACAGCTTTCAATCAGCCCCAGCATTTT. Translated: CASTPGGTAFNQPQHF.

The J gene is TRBJ2-7, the V gene TRBV9, with a possible D match to TRBD1 (6 bases). The germline V and J ends were trimmed by 0 bases and 4 bases, with 11 bases remaining between them. Germline V gene sequence: CDR1 SGDLS, CDR2 YYNGEE. The CDR3 sequence is 14 residues long. The CDR3 bases are TGTGCCAGCAGCGTAGCAGGGGATGTTTACGAGCAGTACTTC. Its translation: CASSVAGDVYEQYF.

The chain carries TRBV5-1 and TRBJ2-1; 8 bases are shared with TRBD2. CDR3 length: 17 amino acids. Trimming took 0 bases from V and 5 from J; bases not matched to a gene: 10. Germline CDR1 and CDR2: SGHRS and YFSETQ. CDR3 in DNA: TGCGCCAGCAGCTTGGGACATACTAGCGGACCCAACAATGAGCAGTTCTTC. It encodes CASSLGHTSGPNNEQFF.

The sample holds a few counts of this clone. The rearrangement uses TRBV9 and TRBJ2-7; 8 positions match TRBD1. Trimming cost V 4 bases and J 2 bases; bases outside gene matches: 2. The CDR3 contains 13 residues. Per the germline V gene, CDR1 is SGDLS and CDR2 is YYNGEE. CDR3 protein: CASSPGQAYEQYF. The CDR3 nucleotides are TGTGCCAGCAGCCCGGGACAGGCCTACGAGCAGTACTTC. Full variable domain (outside the CDR3, taken from reference TRBV9 and TRBJ2-7): DSGVTQTPKHLITATGQRVTLRCSPRSGDLSVYWYQQSLDQGLQFLIQYYNGEERAKGNILERFSAQQFPDLHSELNLSSLELGDSALYFCASSPGQAYEQYFGPGTRLTVT.

This chain links TRBV19 with TRBJ2-7; 10 bases align to TRBD1. J lost 3 bases, V lost 3 bases, and 5 bases had no gene match. The CDR3 loop spans 15 amino acids. CDR1 LNHDA and CDR2 SQIVND come from the germline V gene (reference sequence). CDR3 nucleotide sequence: TGTGCCAGTAGTATCTATCGGGACAGGGGCTACGAGCAGTACTTC. It is translated as CASSIYRDRGYEQYF. Using reference TRBV19 and TRBJ2-7 for the parts outside the CDR3, the full variable domain is DGGITQSPKYLFRKEGQNVTLSCEQNLNHDAMYWYRQDPGQGLRLIYYSQIVNDFQKGDIAEGYSVSREKKESFPLTVTSAQKNPTAFYLCASSIYRDRGYEQYFGPGTRLTVT.

The sample holds a few counts of this clone. The chain couples TRBV4-1 to TRBJ1-4; the match to TRBD1 covers 7 bases. Losses at the gene ends were 0 bases for V and 8 bases for J; bases not matched to a gene: 6. This CDR3 is built from 15 residues. The germline V gene encodes CDR1 MGHRA and CDR2 YSYEKL. CDR3 nucleotides: TGCGCCAGCAGCCAAGAGAAGGGGGCGCGAGAAAAACTGTTTTTT. Its protein product is CASSQEKGAREKLFF.

A few counts support this clone. CDR3 region: CASSFGSGLGGDTQYF. CDR3 DNA sequence: TGTGCCAGCAGCTTTGGTTCGGGACTAGGTGGAGATACGCAGTATTTT. The chain carries TRBV11-2 and TRBJ2-3; 8 bases align to TRBD2. Germline assignment: CDR1 SGHAT and CDR2 FQNNGV. J gave up 5 bases and V 3 bases, and 10 bases lay outside the gene matches. The CDR3 runs to 16 residues.

This clone appeared a single time. The J gene is TRBJ2-3, the V gene TRBV5-1; 8 bases map to TRBD2. With V trimmed by 5 bases and J by 4 bases, 9 bases remained unmatched. The CDR3 consists of 15 residues. Germline V lookup: CDR1 SGHRS, CDR2 YFSETQ. This CDR3 reads CASREVAGTADTQYF. In DNA, the CDR3 is TGCGCCAGCAGGGAGGTAGCGGGGACCGCAGATACGCAGTATTTT.

The chain has TRBV27 and TRBJ2-3; 7 bases map to TRBD1. There are 19 residues in the CDR3. The germline V gene encodes CDR1 MNHEY and CDR2 SMNVEV (reference sequence). V was pared by 6 bases and J by 2 bases, with 20 bases of the junction left unmatched. The CDR3 is CASRKGQLKNLLPTDTQYF. Written as DNA, the CDR3 is TGTGCCAGCAGGAAGGGACAGCTAAAGAACTTACTCCCCACAGATACGCAGTATTTT.

V is TRBV5-1 and J is TRBJ2-7; the D gene is possibly TRBD1 (5 bases). Trimming shortened V by 4 bases and J by 5 bases, and 10 bases separated the two germline ends. The CDR3 loop spans 12 amino acids. CDR1 and CDR2 from the germline V gene are SGHRS and YFSETQ. The CDR3 coding sequence is TGCGCCAGCAGCCCCACAGGTCACGAGCAGTACTTC. This gives the protein CASSPTGHEQYF.

The rearrangement uses TRBV14 and TRBJ1-2; D possibly corresponds to TRBD1 (6 bases). The CDR3 sequence is 16 residues long. The germline gives CDR1 SGHDN, CDR2 FVKESK. V lost 0 bases, J lost 1 base, and 12 bases lay in between. The CDR3 loop reads CASSQEDSTINYGYTF. The CDR3 DNA sequence: TGTGCCAGCAGCCAAGAGGACAGCACCATTAACTATGGCTACACCTTC.

This clone was seen a few times. The V and J genes are TRBV6-6 and TRBJ2-3; a weak D match, TRBD1 (6 bases). The CDR3 is 15 residues long. Germline V gives CDR1 MNHNY, CDR2 SVGAGI (reference sequence). V lost 0 bases and J lost 2, with 9 bases in between. CDR3 sequence reads: CASSYSGGPTDTQYF. In DNA form, the CDR3 reads TGTGCCAGCAGTTACTCAGGGGGTCCCACAGATACGCAGTATTTT.

This clone has just a few counts. V and J are TRBV19 and TRBJ1-5; TRBD1 is a possible D gene (6 bases). V was trimmed by 3 bases and J by 2 bases, leaving 17 bases between them. Germline V lookup: CDR1 LNHDA, CDR2 SQIVND (reference sequence). The CDR3 spans 17 residues. The DNA for the CDR3 is TGTGCCAGTAGTATCGGCAGGGGCGGACTAGGCAATCAGCCCCAGCATTTT. Its translation: CASSIGRGGLGNQPQHF. Drawing the rest from reference TRBV19 and TRBJ1-5, the complete variable domain is DGGITQSPKYLFRKEGQNVTLSCEQNLNHDAMYWYRQDPGQGLRLIYYSQIVNDFQKGDIAEGYSVSREKKESFPLTVTSAQKNPTAFYLCASSIGRGGLGNQPQHFGDGTRLSIL.

This clone was detected only a few times. The J gene is TRBJ2-2, the V gene TRBV5-6; D might be TRBD2 (5 bases). Germline values: CDR1 SGHDT, CDR2 YYEEEE. CDR3 length: 16 residues. The V gene lost 1 base and the J gene lost 5 bases, with 15 bases spanning the gap. The CDR3 DNA sequence: TGTGCCAGCAGCTTGCGGGTGGGAGCCTATACCGGGGAGCTGTTTTTT. Encoded protein: CASSLRVGAYTGELFF.

This clone was observed a single time. The rearrangement links TRBV2 to TRBJ2-3; possible D gene TRBD1, 6 bases. The germline V gene encodes CDR1 SNHLY and CDR2 FYNNEI. The CDR3 sequence is 13 residues long. V dropped 5 bases and J dropped 11 bases, with 17 bases sitting between them. This CDR3 is CASSRDILGGQYF. The CDR3 DNA is TGTGCCAGCAGTCGGGACATCCTAGGAGGGCAGTATTTT.

This chain uses TRBV2 with TRBJ2-5, with TRBD2 as a possible D gene (7 bases). This CDR3 has 14 amino acids. The germline V gene has CDR1 SNHLY and CDR2 FYNNEI. Trimming left V 5 bases short and J 5 bases short, with 15 bases between. The chain's CDR3 is CASSRGGGWETQYF. The CDR3, as DNA: TGTGCCAGCAGTCGAGGGGGAGGGTGGGAGACCCAGTACTTC.

V usage is TRBV5-6 and J usage is TRBJ2-6; D is undetermined. The length of the CDR3 is 15 residues. Trimming shortened V by 0 bases and J by 0 bases, and 4 bases separated the two germline ends. Germline-derived CDR1 and CDR2 are SGHDT and YYEEEE. The CDR3 nucleotides read TGTGCCAGCAGCTTGGGTAGCTCTGGGGCCAACGTCCTGACTTTC. It translates to CASSLGSSGANVLTF.

The chain uses TRBV28 and TRBJ2-7; the match to TRBD2 covers 8 bases. Germline CDR1 reads MDHEN; CDR2 reads SYDVKM. V shed 5 bases, J shed 2 bases, and the junction held 8 bases outside the gene matches. The CDR3 is 15 residues long. CDR3: CASSPTAGGTYEQYF. CDR3 in DNA: TGTGCCAGCAGTCCTACGGCGGGAGGAACCTACGAGCAGTACTTC.

The chain recombines TRBV5-1 with TRBJ2-1; 7 positions match TRBD1. The CDR3 spans 14 residues. J lost 4 bases, V lost 4 bases, and 5 bases had no gene match. Germline assignment: CDR1 SGHRS and CDR2 YFSETQ. CDR3 in DNA: TGCGCCAGCAGCACGACAGGGTCTTACAATGAGCAGTTCTTC. Its translation is CASSTTGSYNEQFF.